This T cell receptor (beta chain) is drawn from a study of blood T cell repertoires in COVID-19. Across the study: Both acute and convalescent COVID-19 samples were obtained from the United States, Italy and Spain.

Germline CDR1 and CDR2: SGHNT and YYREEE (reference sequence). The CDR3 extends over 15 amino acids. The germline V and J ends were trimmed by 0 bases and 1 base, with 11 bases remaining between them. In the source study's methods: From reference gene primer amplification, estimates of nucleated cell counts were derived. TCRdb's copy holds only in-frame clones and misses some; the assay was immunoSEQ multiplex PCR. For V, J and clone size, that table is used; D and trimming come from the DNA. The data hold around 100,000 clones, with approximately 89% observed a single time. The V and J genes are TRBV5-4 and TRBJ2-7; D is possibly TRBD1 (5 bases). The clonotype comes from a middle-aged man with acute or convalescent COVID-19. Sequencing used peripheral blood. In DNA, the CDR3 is TGTGCCAGCAGCTTGGGGACACGGCCTTCCTACGAGCAGTACTTC. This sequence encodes CASSLGTRPSYEQYF.